Listed below are T cell receptor beta chains from one sample, sequenced in a study of CD8 T cells in Susac syndrome. TCRdb used MiXCR to reprocess the immunoSEQ multiplex PCR reads, holding one entry per CDR3 protein. The data hold 120,000 to 150,000 distinct CDR3 sequences, with about 95% observed a single time. The sample was CD4+ T cells from PBMCs. The receptors stem from a human donor with multiple sclerosis. Each CDR3 is given with its conserved first and last residue. Each record gives: V gene, CDR3 length, clone size, CDR3 protein. Rows may omit the clone size; those that give it use once, few, many or a size class.

v_call: TRBV3-1
cdr3_length: 15
clone_size: -
cdr3_aa: CASSQDLPGKETQYF

v_call: TRBV29-1
cdr3_length: 15
clone_size: -
cdr3_aa: CGTTGGLSGANVLTF

v_call: TRBV20-1
cdr3_length: 14
clone_size: -
cdr3_aa: CSARDSPRNYGYTF

v_call: TRBV5-1
cdr3_length: 13
clone_size: -
cdr3_aa: CASRPDENYGYTF

v_call: TRBV5-4
cdr3_length: 14
clone_size: -
cdr3_aa: CASSVLAGYNEQFF

v_call: TRBV2
cdr3_length: 15
clone_size: -
cdr3_aa: CASSGPGTVQETQYF

v_call: TRBV29-1
cdr3_length: 12
clone_size: -
cdr3_aa: CSVVWGDTEAFF

v_call: TRBV30
cdr3_length: 12
clone_size: -
cdr3_aa: CAWSRVSGELFF

v_call: TRBV2
cdr3_length: 15
clone_size: -
cdr3_aa: CASKGAGGRNQPQHF

v_call: TRBV4-3
cdr3_length: 13
clone_size: once
cdr3_aa: CASSHGPKYGYTF

v_call: TRBV20-1
cdr3_length: 12
clone_size: -
cdr3_aa: CSASRAGSPLHF

v_call: TRBV9
cdr3_length: 13
clone_size: -
cdr3_aa: CASSVAGDYEQYF

v_call: TRBV6-2/TRBV6-3
cdr3_length: 13
clone_size: -
cdr3_aa: CASTRGLDQPQHF

v_call: TRBV5-1
cdr3_length: 16
clone_size: -
cdr3_aa: CASSLEASGRRNTQYF

v_call: TRBV3-1
cdr3_length: 16
clone_size: -
cdr3_aa: CASSQVGGQANEKLFF

v_call: TRBV12-3/TRBV12-4
cdr3_length: 12
clone_size: -
cdr3_aa: CASRGDSYGYTF

v_call: TRBV12-3/TRBV12-4
cdr3_length: 14
clone_size: -
cdr3_aa: CASSYIQGRDGYTF

v_call: TRBV19
cdr3_length: 15
clone_size: -
cdr3_aa: CASSIVVSGANVLTF

v_call: TRBV20-1
cdr3_length: 14
clone_size: -
cdr3_aa: CSARDMDSNQPQHF

v_call: TRBV6-6
cdr3_length: 13
clone_size: -
cdr3_aa: CASSYVSGHEQFF

v_call: TRBV5-1
cdr3_length: 14
clone_size: -
cdr3_aa: CASSLAAKPYEQYF

v_call: TRBV27
cdr3_length: 15
clone_size: -
cdr3_aa: CASSSLGQNNYGYTF

v_call: TRBV29-1
cdr3_length: 15
clone_size: -
cdr3_aa: CSVDPWEQGADTQYF

v_call: TRBV10-3
cdr3_length: 16
clone_size: -
cdr3_aa: CAISEGDTLGNSPLHF

v_call: TRBV7-2
cdr3_length: 11
clone_size: -
cdr3_aa: CASSGLNEQFF

v_call: TRBV7-9
cdr3_length: 16
clone_size: -
cdr3_aa: CASSLNSGNAKNIQYF

v_call: TRBV20-1
cdr3_length: 15
clone_size: -
cdr3_aa: CSAGTSGRVSNEQFF

v_call: TRBV27
cdr3_length: 12
clone_size: -
cdr3_aa: CASMDRSYEQYF

v_call: TRBV3-1
cdr3_length: 14
clone_size: -
cdr3_aa: CASSQGPQGTEQFF

v_call: TRBV5-8
cdr3_length: 16
clone_size: once
cdr3_aa: CASSPRPRGNKETQYF

v_call: TRBV20-1
cdr3_length: 12
clone_size: -
cdr3_aa: CSARGVTYEQYF